This TCR beta chain derives from a study of T-cell memory formation after mild COVID-19. Study as a whole: The study found TCR clusters largely donor specific.

This CDR3 is 14 amino acids long. The junction had 2 bases not matched to a gene; V was cut back by 4 bases and J by 4 bases. CDR1 and CDR2 (germline): MGHDK, SYGVNS. Turning to this clonotype: What it recognizes is unknown.

General study results and limits: Among clones peaking at day 37 in the second wave, SARS-CoV-2 specificity remained unconfirmed. CD4/CD8 balance characterized clones contracting day 15 to 85, and CD4+ skew characterized later expanders.

Using constant-segment primers, 5'RACE produced TCR alpha and TCR beta cDNA libraries carrying sample barcodes and UMIs. Via MiXCR, TCRdb re-called the 5' RACE reads, giving one row per CDR3 protein. The sample has roughly 310,000 distinct CDR3 sequences, about 15% seen once; the top ten hold roughly 20%. The V and J genes are TRBV25-1 and TRBJ2-3; 10 positions agree with TRBD1. This sequence was found in a man aged 18 to 29 who had mild COVID-19 (a few samples of this study predate the infection). Cell type and time point are not known. Sequences were obtained from PBMCs or a T cell subset sorted from them (not recorded which). The CDR3 bases are TGTGCCAGCAGTGTTGGACAGGGGGCAGATACGCAGTATTTT. It specifies CASSVGQGADTQYF.